This record covers a single TCR beta chain. No antigen is known for it. Deletions cut 4 bases from V and 1 base from J, with 16 bases between. This CDR3 contains 16 residues. Germline V gene data show CDR1 as SGHRS and CDR2 as YFSETQ. Healthy donors had no documented immune events, such as infections, while sampled. The protocol was immunoSEQ multiplex PCR, while the TCRdb copy is restricted to in-frame clones and leaves out a portion. This table has 100,000 to 150,000 clones, around 88% appearing once. This entry comes from a study of identifying expanded T cells in peripheral blood. Overall study findings and caveats: Roughly two-week clone count variance significantly increased as total template count grew. Differentially abundant clones: roughly 1.2 between replicates, roughly 16 at around 14 days, 19 to 20 at four.

J is TRBJ2-3 and V is TRBV5-1, with a possible D match to TRBD2 (5 bases). This TCR was sampled from a person aged 18 to 70 in good health. The source material was blood. The CDR3 here is CASSPPGLAGTDTQYF. The CDR3 coding sequence is TGCGCCAGCAGCCCCCCCGGGCTAGCCGGCACAGATACGCAGTATTTT.